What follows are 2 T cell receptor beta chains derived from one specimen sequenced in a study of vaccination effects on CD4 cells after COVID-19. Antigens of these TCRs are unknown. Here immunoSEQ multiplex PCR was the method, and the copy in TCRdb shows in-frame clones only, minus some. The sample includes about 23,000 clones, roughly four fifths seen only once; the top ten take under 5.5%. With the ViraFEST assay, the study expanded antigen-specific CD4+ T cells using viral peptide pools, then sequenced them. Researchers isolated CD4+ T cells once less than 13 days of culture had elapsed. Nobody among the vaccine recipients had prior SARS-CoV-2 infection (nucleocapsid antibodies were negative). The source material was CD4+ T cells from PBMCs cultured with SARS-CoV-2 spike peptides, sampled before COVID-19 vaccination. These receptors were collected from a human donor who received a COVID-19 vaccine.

This chain's CDR3 is CASSPPGALGTHRIRDTQYF. The DNA of the CDR3 is TGTGCCAGCTCACCACCGGGTGCGCTTGGGACACATAGAATTCGGGATACGCAGTATTTT. The chain joins TRBV18 to TRBJ2-3; D perhaps matches TRBD1 (6 bases). Trimming shortened V by 0 bases and J by 6 bases, and 28 bases separated the two germline ends. This CDR3 region has 20 residues. The V gene's germline CDR1 is KGHSH and CDR2 LQKENI.

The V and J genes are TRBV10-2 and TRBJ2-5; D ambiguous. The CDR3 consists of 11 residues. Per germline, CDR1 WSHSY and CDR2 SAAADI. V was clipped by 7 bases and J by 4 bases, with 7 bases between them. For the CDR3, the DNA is TGCGCCAGCAAGGAAGGAGAGACCCAGTACTTC. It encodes CASKEGETQYF.